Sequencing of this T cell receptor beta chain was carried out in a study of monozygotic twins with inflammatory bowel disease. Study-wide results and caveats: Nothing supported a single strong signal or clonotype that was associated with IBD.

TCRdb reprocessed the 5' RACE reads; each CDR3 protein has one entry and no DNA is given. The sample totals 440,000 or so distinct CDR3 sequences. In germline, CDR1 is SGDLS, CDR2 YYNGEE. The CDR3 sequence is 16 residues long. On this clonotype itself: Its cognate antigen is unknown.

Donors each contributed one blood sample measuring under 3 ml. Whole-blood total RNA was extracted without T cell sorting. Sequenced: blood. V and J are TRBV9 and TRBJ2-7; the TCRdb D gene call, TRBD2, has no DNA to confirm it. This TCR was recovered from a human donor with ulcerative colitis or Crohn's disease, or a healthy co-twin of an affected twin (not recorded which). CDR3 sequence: CASSPNPGRAGYEQYF.